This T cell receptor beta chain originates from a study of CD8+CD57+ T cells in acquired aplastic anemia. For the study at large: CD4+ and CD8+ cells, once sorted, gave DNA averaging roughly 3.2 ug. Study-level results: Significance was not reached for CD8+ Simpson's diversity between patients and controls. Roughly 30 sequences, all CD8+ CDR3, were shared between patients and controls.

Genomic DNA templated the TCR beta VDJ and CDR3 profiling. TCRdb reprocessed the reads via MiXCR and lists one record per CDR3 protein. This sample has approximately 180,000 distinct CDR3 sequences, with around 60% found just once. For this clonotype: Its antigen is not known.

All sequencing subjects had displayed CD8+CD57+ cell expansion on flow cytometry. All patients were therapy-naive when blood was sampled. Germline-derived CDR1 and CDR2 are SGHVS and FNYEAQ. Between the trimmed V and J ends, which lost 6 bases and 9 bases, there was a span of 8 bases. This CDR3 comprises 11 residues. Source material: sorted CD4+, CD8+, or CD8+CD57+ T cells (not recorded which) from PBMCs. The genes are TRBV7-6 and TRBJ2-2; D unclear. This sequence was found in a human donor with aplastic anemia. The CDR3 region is CASRANRELFF. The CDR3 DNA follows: TGTGCCAGCAGAGCCAACAGGGAGCTGTTTTTT.